A selection of T cell receptor beta chains follows, all from one sample in a study of siplizumab effects on memory and regulatory T cells. The method was immunoSEQ multiplex PCR; TCRdb's version includes in-frame clones alone and lacks a portion of them. The sample includes roughly 56,000 clones, over 85% of them seen just once. The sequenced sample was CD8+ T cells sorted from blood. These TCRs come from a human donor in good health. Each CDR3 is given with its conserved first and last residue. A D gene is named only where the DNA matches it firmly. Only part of the rows carry a size: once, few, many, or a class if the clone is expanded.

cdr3_nt: TGCAGCGTTGAACGGGCGGGAGGGCCGCGAGAGACCCAGTACTTC; cdr3_aa: CSVERAGGPRETQYF; v_call: TRBV29-1; j_call: TRBJ2-5; clone_size: .; d_call: TRBD2
cdr3_nt: TGTGCCAGTAAGGATCCGGGAGAATCCTACGAGCAGTACTTC; cdr3_aa: CASKDPGESYEQYF; v_call: TRBV19; j_call: TRBJ2-7; clone_size: .; d_call: .
cdr3_nt: TGTGCCAGCAGTGAAAGAAGGGGGTGGGGGGAGACCCAGTACTTC; cdr3_aa: CASSERRGWGETQYF; v_call: TRBV6-1; j_call: TRBJ2-5; clone_size: .; d_call: .
cdr3_nt: TGTGCCAGCAGCTTGGTAGCAGGGGGCAACGAGCAGTACTTC; cdr3_aa: CASSLVAGGNEQYF; v_call: TRBV5-6; j_call: TRBJ2-7; clone_size: .; d_call: TRBD1
cdr3_nt: TGTGCCAGCAGCTTAGGGGGGACCGGGGAGCTGTTTTTT; cdr3_aa: CASSLGGTGELFF; v_call: TRBV7-9; j_call: TRBJ2-2; clone_size: .; d_call: .
cdr3_nt: TGTGCCAGCAGCGCTTACAGCGGGAGAGACACAGATACGCAGTATTTT; cdr3_aa: CASSAYSGRDTDTQYF; v_call: TRBV9; j_call: TRBJ2-3; clone_size: .; d_call: TRBD2
cdr3_nt: TGTGCCAGCAGCCCAGGGCCGCGGGAGTCATTAGAGACCCAGTACTTC; cdr3_aa: CASSPGPRESLETQYF; v_call: TRBV14; j_call: TRBJ2-5; clone_size: .; d_call: TRBD2
cdr3_nt: TGTGCCAGCAGCCATGTTCGGGTGGGACCCATGAACACTGAAGCTTTCTTT; cdr3_aa: CASSHVRVGPMNTEAFF; v_call: TRBV4-2; j_call: TRBJ1-1; clone_size: .; d_call: .
cdr3_nt: TGTGCCAGCAGCCTAGGGAGCGGGAGTTACGAGCAGTACTTC; cdr3_aa: CASSLGSGSYEQYF; v_call: TRBV9; j_call: TRBJ2-7; clone_size: .; d_call: TRBD2
cdr3_nt: TGCGCCAGCAGCCAAGGACTAGCGGGAGAAGGAGATACGCAGTATTTT; cdr3_aa: CASSQGLAGEGDTQYF; v_call: TRBV4-3; j_call: TRBJ2-3; clone_size: .; d_call: TRBD2
cdr3_nt: TGTGCCAGCTCGAGGGGGGGCACTGAAGCTTTCTTT; cdr3_aa: CASSRGGTEAFF; v_call: TRBV9; j_call: TRBJ1-1; clone_size: .; d_call: .
cdr3_nt: TGTGCCAGCAGTTACCGTCGGACAGGGGGCATCGACGAGCAGTACTTC; cdr3_aa: CASSYRRTGGIDEQYF; v_call: TRBV6-6; j_call: TRBJ2-7; clone_size: .; d_call: TRBD1
cdr3_nt: TGTGCCAGCAGTTTAGGAGGGACGTCCAATGAGCAGTTCTTC; cdr3_aa: CASSLGGTSNEQFF; v_call: TRBV28; j_call: TRBJ2-1; clone_size: .; d_call: .
cdr3_nt: TGTGCCAGCAGCCCAACTATGAGGGGGAATGAAAAACTGTTTTTT; cdr3_aa: CASSPTMRGNEKLFF; v_call: TRBV7-9; j_call: TRBJ1-4; clone_size: .; d_call: .
cdr3_nt: TGTGCCAGCAGGATACCCGGACAGGAGGTTGGCTACACCTTC; cdr3_aa: CASRIPGQEVGYTF; v_call: TRBV5-5; j_call: TRBJ1-2; clone_size: .; d_call: TRBD1
cdr3_nt: TGCGCCAGCAGCCCCGCCACGGGCGCAGATACGCAGTATTTT; cdr3_aa: CASSPATGADTQYF; v_call: TRBV4-1; j_call: TRBJ2-3; clone_size: .; d_call: .
cdr3_nt: TGTGCCAGTAGTAGGGGACAGGGATTGAACACTGAAGCTTTCTTT; cdr3_aa: CASSRGQGLNTEAFF; v_call: TRBV19; j_call: TRBJ1-1; clone_size: few; d_call: TRBD1
cdr3_nt: TGTGCCAGCAGTTATGGGGACGAGCAGTACTTC; cdr3_aa: CASSYGDEQYF; v_call: TRBV6-6; j_call: TRBJ2-7; clone_size: .; d_call: .
cdr3_nt: TGTGCCAGCAGTTACTACGGGGGCGAGTCAGATACGCAGTATTTT; cdr3_aa: CASSYYGGESDTQYF; v_call: TRBV6-5; j_call: TRBJ2-3; clone_size: once; d_call: .
cdr3_nt: TGTGCCAGCAGTACAGGGGGTGCGAACACTGAAGCTTTCTTT; cdr3_aa: CASSTGGANTEAFF; v_call: TRBV11-2; j_call: TRBJ1-1; clone_size: .; d_call: TRBD1
cdr3_nt: TGTGCCAGCAGTTTATTAGGGGGTGCCTACGAGCAGTACTTC; cdr3_aa: CASSLLGGAYEQYF; v_call: TRBV27; j_call: TRBJ2-7; clone_size: once; d_call: .
cdr3_nt: TGTGCCAGCAGCGTAGGACAGGGCAGTAGGGAGACCCAGTACTTC; cdr3_aa: CASSVGQGSRETQYF; v_call: TRBV9; j_call: TRBJ2-5; clone_size: .; d_call: TRBD1
cdr3_nt: TGTGCCAGCGGACTAGCGGGAGAGGAGACCCAGTACTTC; cdr3_aa: CASGLAGEETQYF; v_call: TRBV27; j_call: TRBJ2-5; clone_size: .; d_call: TRBD2
cdr3_nt: TGTGCCAGTAGTATAGGGCGTAATCAGCCCCAGCATTTT; cdr3_aa: CASSIGRNQPQHF; v_call: TRBV19; j_call: TRBJ1-5; clone_size: .; d_call: .
cdr3_nt: TGTGCCAGCAGCTTAGAGCCCGGTAATCAGCCCCAGCATTTT; cdr3_aa: CASSLEPGNQPQHF; v_call: TRBV7-8; j_call: TRBJ1-5; clone_size: few; d_call: .
cdr3_nt: TGTGCCAGCAGCTTTGCGGGCCTCCCTTCTGACAAAAACATTCAGTACTTC; cdr3_aa: CASSFAGLPSDKNIQYF; v_call: TRBV7-9; j_call: TRBJ2-4; clone_size: .; d_call: .
cdr3_nt: TGTGCCAGCAGTTACTCGAGGACTAGCGGGCTAGGTGAGCAGTTCTTC; cdr3_aa: CASSYSRTSGLGEQFF; v_call: TRBV6-5; j_call: TRBJ2-1; clone_size: .; d_call: TRBD2